This T cell receptor beta chain was found in a study of low-dose radiotherapy and immunotherapy resistance in tumors. Germline values: CDR1 SQVTM, CDR2 ANQGSEA. The CDR3 loop spans 11 amino acids. Trimming cost V 4 bases and J 3 bases, with 6 bases left between them. TRAV and TRBV primers primed cDNA for both TCRalpha and TCRbeta. The authors amplified TCRs for about 18 PCR cycles with a constant-region primer and a V-primer adapter. From the reads, TCRdb called clonotypes with MiXCR, one entry per CDR3 protein. This sample has 11,000 or so distinct CDR3 sequences, with 55% to 65% found just once. The donors' regimen was nivolumab, ipilimumab, aspirin, low-dose cyclophosphamide and low-dose radiotherapy. Patients deemed eligible presented with advanced solid tumors lacking tumor-infiltrating lymphocytes.

V and J are TRBV29-1 and TRBJ2-5; D is ambiguous. The origin of this receptor is a human donor with advanced metastatic prostate, ovarian, gallbladder or colorectal cancer (not recorded which). This table probably holds off-target reads from a library built for another chain. The CDR3 DNA follows: TGCAGCGTTGGGCCAGAAGAGACCCAGTACTTC. Translated: CSVGPEETQYF.